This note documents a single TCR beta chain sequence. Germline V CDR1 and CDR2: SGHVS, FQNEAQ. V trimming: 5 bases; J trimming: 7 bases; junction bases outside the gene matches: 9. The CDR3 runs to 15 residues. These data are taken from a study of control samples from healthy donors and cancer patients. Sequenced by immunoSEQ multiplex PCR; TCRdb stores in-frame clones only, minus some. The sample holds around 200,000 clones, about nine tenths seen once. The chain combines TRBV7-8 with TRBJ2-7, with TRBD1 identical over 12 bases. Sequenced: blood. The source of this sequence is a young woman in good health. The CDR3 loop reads CASSRGTGGAGEQYF. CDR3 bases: TGTGCCAGCAGCAGGGGGACAGGGGGCGCGGGGGAGCAGTACTTC.